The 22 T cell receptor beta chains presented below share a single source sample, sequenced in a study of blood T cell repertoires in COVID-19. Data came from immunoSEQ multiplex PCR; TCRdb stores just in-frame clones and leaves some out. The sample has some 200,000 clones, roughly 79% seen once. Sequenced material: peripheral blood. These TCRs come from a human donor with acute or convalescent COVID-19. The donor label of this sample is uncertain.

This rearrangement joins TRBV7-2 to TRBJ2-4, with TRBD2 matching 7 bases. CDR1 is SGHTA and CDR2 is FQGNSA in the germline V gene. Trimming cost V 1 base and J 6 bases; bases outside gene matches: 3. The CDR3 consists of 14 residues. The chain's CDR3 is CASSLGRGGNIQYF. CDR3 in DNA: TGTGCCAGCAGCTTAGGACGCGGGGGAAACATTCAGTACTTC.

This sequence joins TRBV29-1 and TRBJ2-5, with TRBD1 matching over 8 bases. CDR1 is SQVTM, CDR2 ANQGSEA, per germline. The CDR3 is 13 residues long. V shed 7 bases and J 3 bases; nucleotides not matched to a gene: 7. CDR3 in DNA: TGCAGCGCAAGGACAGGGCGAAAAGAGACCCAGTACTTC. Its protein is CSARTGRKETQYF.

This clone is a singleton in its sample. The CDR3 nucleotides are TGCGCCAGCAGCCAACGGTCACCCGGGGAGACCCAGTACTTC. This codes for CASSQRSPGETQYF. The rearrangement links TRBV4-1 to TRBJ2-5; D is undetermined. Germline values: CDR1 MGHRA, CDR2 YSYEKL. V shed 2 bases and J shed 5 bases, with 12 bases lying between them. CDR3 size: 14 residues.

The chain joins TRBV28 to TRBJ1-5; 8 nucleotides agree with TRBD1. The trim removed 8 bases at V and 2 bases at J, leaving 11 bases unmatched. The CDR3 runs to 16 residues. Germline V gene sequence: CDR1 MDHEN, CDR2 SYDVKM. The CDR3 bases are TGTGCCAGCCTACAGGGGGGAGGATCCGGCAATCAGCCCCAGCATTTT. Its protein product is CASLQGGGSGNQPQHF.

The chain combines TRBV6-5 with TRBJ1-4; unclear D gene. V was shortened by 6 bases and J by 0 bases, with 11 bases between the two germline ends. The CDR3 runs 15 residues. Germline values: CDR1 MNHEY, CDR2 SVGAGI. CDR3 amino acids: CASRLGDATNEKLFF. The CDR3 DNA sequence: TGTGCCAGCAGGTTAGGAGATGCAACTAATGAAAAACTGTTTTTT.

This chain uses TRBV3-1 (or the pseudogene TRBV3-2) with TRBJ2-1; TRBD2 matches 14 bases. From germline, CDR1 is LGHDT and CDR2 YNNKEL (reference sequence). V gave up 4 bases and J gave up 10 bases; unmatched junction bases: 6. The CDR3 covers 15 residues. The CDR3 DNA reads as TGTGCCAGCAGCCGGCCGGGACTAGCGGGAGTGGAGCAGTTCTTC. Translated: CASSRPGLAGVEQFF.

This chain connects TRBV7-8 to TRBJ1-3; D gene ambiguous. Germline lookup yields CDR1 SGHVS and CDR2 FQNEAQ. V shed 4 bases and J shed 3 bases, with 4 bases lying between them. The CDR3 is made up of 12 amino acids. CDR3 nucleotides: TGTGCCAGCAGCTCCGGTGGAAACACCATATATTTT. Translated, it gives CASSSGGNTIYF.

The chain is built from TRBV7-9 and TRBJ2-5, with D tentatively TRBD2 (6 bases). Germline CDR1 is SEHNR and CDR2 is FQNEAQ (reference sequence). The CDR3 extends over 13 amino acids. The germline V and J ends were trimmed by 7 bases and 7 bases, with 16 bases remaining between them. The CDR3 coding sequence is TGTGCCAGCACGCCGGGAGCCGTGGGGACCCAGTACTTC. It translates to CASTPGAVGTQYF.

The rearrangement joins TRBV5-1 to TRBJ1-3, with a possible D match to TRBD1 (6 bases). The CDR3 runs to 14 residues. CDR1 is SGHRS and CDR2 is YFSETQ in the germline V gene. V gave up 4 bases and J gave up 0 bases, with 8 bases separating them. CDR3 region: CASSRDISGNTIYF. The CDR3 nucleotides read TGCGCCAGCAGCCGGGACATCTCTGGAAACACCATATATTTT.

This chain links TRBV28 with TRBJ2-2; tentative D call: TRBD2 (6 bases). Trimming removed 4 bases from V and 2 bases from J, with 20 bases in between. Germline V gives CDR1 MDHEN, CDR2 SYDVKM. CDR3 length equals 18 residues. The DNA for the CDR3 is TGTGCCAGCAGTTCCCTGGAGGGTTGGCAGGCAAACACCGGGGAGCTGTTTTTT. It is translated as CASSSLEGWQANTGELFF.

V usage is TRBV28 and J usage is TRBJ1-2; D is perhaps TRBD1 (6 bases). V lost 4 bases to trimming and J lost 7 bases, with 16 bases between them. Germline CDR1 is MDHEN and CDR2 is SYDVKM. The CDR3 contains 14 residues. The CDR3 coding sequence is TGTGCCAGCAGTTCTCCCGGCGGGGGCAGTGGCTACACCTTC. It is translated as CASSSPGGGSGYTF.

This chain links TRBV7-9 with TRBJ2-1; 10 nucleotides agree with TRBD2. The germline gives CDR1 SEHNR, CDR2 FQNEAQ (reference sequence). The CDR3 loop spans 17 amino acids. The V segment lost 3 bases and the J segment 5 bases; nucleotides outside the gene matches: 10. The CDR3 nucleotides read TGTGCCAGCAGCTTGGGCTCACTAGCGGGGAGCCACAATGAGCAGTTCTTC. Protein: CASSLGSLAGSHNEQFF.

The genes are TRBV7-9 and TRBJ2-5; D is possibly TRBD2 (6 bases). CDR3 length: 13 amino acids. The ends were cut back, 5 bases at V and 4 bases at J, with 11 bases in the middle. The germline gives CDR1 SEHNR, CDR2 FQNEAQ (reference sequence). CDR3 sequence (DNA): TGTGCCAGCAGCCCTATCGGGGGAGAGACCCAGTACTTC. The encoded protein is CASSPIGGETQYF.

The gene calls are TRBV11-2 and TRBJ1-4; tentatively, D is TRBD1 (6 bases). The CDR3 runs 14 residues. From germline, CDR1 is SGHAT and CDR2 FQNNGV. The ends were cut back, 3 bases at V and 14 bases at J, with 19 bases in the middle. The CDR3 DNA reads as TGTGCCAGCAGCTTCGGGGGGACACCGGGAAGGCTGTTTTTT. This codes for CASSFGGTPGRLFF.

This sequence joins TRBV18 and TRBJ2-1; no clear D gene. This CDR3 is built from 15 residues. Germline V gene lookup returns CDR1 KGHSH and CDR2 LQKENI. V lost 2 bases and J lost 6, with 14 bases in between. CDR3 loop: CASSPGLSSLNEQFF. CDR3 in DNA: TGTGCCAGCTCACCAGGGCTCTCCTCACTCAATGAGCAGTTCTTC.

CDR3 sequence reads: CASSAGPAPDTQYF. The CDR3 DNA reads as TGCGCCAGCAGTGCGGGGCCAGCCCCAGATACGCAGTATTTT. V gene TRBV5-1 combines with J gene TRBJ2-3; D is possibly TRBD2 (6 bases). The germline V gene has CDR1 SGHRS and CDR2 YFSETQ. The CDR3 length is 14 residues. The V end was cut by 5 bases, the J end by 4 bases, with 14 bases between.

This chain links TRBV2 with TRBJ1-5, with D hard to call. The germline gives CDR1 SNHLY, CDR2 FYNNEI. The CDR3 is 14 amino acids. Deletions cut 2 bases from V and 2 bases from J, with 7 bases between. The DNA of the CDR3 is TGTGCCAGCAGTGAAACGGGAGGCAATCAGCCCCAGCATTTT. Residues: CASSETGGNQPQHF.

In nucleotides, the CDR3 is TGTGCCAGCAGGTGGACTAGCTCTGGCCAAGAGACCCAGTACTTC. Its translation is CASRWTSSGQETQYF. The J gene is TRBJ2-5, the V gene TRBV2; 8 positions agree with TRBD2. Germline trimming cut 6 bases from V and 1 base from J; bases unmatched to any gene: 7. The CDR3 has 15 amino acids. CDR1 is SNHLY, CDR2 FYNNEI, per germline.

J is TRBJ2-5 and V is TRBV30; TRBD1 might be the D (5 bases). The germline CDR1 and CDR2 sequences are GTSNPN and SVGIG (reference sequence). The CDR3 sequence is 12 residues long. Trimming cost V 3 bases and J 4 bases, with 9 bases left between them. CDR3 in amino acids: CAWSQGGETQYF. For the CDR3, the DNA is TGTGCCTGGAGCCAGGGTGGAGAGACCCAGTACTTC.

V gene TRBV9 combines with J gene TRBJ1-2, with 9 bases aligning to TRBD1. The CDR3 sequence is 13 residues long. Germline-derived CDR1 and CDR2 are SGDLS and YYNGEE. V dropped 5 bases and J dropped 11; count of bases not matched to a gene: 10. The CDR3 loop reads CASSATGTGRYTF. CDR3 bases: TGTGCCAGCAGTGCTACCGGGACAGGGAGGTACACCTTC. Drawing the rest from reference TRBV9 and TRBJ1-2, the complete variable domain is DSGVTQTPKHLITATGQRVTLRCSPRSGDLSVYWYQQSLDQGLQFLIQYYNGEERAKGNILERFSAQQFPDLHSELNLSSLELGDSALYFCASSATGTGRYTFGSGTRLTVV.

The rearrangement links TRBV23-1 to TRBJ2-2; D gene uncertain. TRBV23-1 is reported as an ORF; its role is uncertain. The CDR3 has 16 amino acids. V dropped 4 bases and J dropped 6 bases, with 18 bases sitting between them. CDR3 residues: CASSPIDPGRPGELFF. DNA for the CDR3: TGCGCCAGCAGTCCCATAGATCCAGGTCGGCCCGGGGAGCTGTTTTTT.

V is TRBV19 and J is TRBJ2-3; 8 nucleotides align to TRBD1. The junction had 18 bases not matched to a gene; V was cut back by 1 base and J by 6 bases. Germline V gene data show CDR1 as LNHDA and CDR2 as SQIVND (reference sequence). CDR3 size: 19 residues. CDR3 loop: CASSIGSPRTGLGMDTQYF. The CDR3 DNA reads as TGTGCCAGTAGTATAGGGTCTCCACGGACAGGGCTAGGGATGGATACGCAGTATTTT.